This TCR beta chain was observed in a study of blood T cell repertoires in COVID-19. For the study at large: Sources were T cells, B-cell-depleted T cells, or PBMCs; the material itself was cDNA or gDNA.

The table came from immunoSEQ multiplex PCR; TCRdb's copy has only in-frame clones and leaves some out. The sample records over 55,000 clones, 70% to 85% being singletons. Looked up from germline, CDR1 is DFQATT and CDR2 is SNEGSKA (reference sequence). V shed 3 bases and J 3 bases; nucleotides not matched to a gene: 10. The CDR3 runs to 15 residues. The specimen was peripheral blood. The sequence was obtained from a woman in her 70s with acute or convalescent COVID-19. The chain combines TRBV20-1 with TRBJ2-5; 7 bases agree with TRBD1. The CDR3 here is CSASRDSFTKETQYF. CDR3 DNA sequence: TGCAGTGCTAGTAGGGACAGTTTTACCAAAGAGACCCAGTACTTC.